Each of the 28 T cell receptor beta chains below was sequenced from the same sample in a study of blood T cell repertoires in COVID-19. This table comes from immunoSEQ multiplex PCR, and its TCRdb copy is limited to in-frame clones, with some not included. The table records over 200,000 clones, about 89% of them present only once. Material for sequencing was peripheral blood. These TCRs come from a woman aged 40 to 50 with acute or convalescent COVID-19.

V usage is TRBV10-2 and J usage is TRBJ2-7; TRBD2 agrees at 8 bases. With V trimmed by 2 bases and J by 2 bases, 5 bases remained unmatched. From germline, CDR1 is WSHSY and CDR2 SAAADI. The CDR3 loop spans 15 amino acids. This CDR3 reads CASSEPAGGAYEQYV. In DNA form, the CDR3 reads TGCGCCAGCAGTGAGCCTGCGGGAGGAGCCTACGAGCAGTACGTC.

V is TRBV6-6 and J is TRBJ1-2; 8 positions match TRBD1. With 2 bases clipped from V and 4 bases from J, the junction kept 6 bases outside the gene matches. The CDR3 loop spans 15 amino acids. Germline lookup yields CDR1 MNHNY and CDR2 SVGAGI (reference sequence). CDR3 sequence (DNA): TGTGCCAGCAGTTACACAGGACAGGGTGGCTATGGCTACACCTTC. It codes for CASSYTGQGGYGYTF.

The CDR3 region has the DNA TGTGCCAGCAGTGACTCTGTAGCTGGGGCCAACGTCCTGACTTTC. Amino acid sequence: CASSDSVAGANVLTF. The chain combines TRBV6-4 with TRBJ2-6; D remains ambiguous. This CDR3 is 15 amino acids long. Deletions cut 0 bases from V and 2 bases from J, with 5 bases between. Germline V lookup: CDR1 MRHNA, CDR2 SNTAGT.

This chain links TRBV5-4 with TRBJ2-7; 8 bases fit TRBD1. After removal of 0 bases from V and 1 base from J, the junction contained 3 bases not matched to a gene. The CDR3 contains 15 residues. Germline V gives CDR1 SGHNT, CDR2 YYREEE (reference sequence). The CDR3 is CASSLAGQGSYEQYV. In DNA form, the CDR3 reads TGTGCCAGCAGCTTGGCCGGACAGGGTTCCTACGAGCAGTACGTC.

The rearrangement links TRBV27 to TRBJ2-4; 8 bases are shared with TRBD1. Per germline, CDR1 MNHEY and CDR2 SMNVEV (reference sequence). J was trimmed by 7 bases and V by 0 bases; bases with no gene match: 8. The CDR3 contains 16 residues. In DNA form, the CDR3 reads TGTGCCAGCAGTTTATCGGCAGGGGGCGGATGGAACATTCAGTACTTC. Amino acids: CASSLSAGGGWNIQYF.

This rearrangement joins TRBV5-1 to TRBJ1-1; 10 nucleotides line up with TRBD1. J was trimmed by 4 bases and V by 3 bases; bases with no gene match: 6. The CDR3 runs 15 residues. CDR1 and CDR2 (germline): SGHRS, YFSETQ. This CDR3 reads CASSWGRTGGTEAFF. The CDR3 nucleotides are TGCGCCAGCAGCTGGGGGCGGACAGGGGGCACTGAAGCTTTCTTT.

V usage is TRBV9 and J usage is TRBJ2-1; D gene unclear. The V and J ends lost 3 bases and 1 base respectively, with 5 bases between them. There are 13 residues in the CDR3. In germline, CDR1 is SGDLS, CDR2 YYNGEE. The CDR3 DNA is TGTGCCAGCAGCGCCGGTTCCTACAATGAGCAGTTCTTC. Its translation: CASSAGSYNEQFF.

The gene calls are TRBV5-6 and TRBJ2-6, with TRBD1 identical over 8 bases. Unmatched junction bases numbered 13, after V lost 4 bases and J lost 1 base. CDR3 size: 19 residues. CDR1 and CDR2 (germline): SGHDT, YYEEEE. The CDR3 DNA sequence: TGTGCCAGCAGCCCACCCGGGGGCAGGGGGCGGTCTGGGGCCAACGTCCTGACTTTC. This sequence encodes CASSPPGGRGRSGANVLTF.

The J gene is TRBJ2-3, the V gene TRBV2; 9 bases are shared with TRBD2. The germline V gene has CDR1 SNHLY and CDR2 FYNNEI. This CDR3 comprises 15 residues. V lost 3 bases, J lost 6 bases, and 7 bases stayed unmatched. Here the CDR3 reads CASSDSRGGADTQYF. CDR3 coding DNA: TGTGCCAGCAGTGACTCGCGGGGGGGTGCGGATACGCAGTATTTT.

This chain uses TRBV7-2 with TRBJ2-1, with 8 bases fitting TRBD2. Per germline, CDR1 SGHTA and CDR2 FQGNSA. The CDR3 loop spans 16 amino acids. V was clipped by 0 bases and J by 2 bases; unmatched bases: 3. The CDR3 region has the DNA TGTGCCAGCAGCTTAGCGCTGCGGGGGGCCTACAATGAGCAGTTCTTC. Protein sequence: CASSLALRGAYNEQFF.

CDR3 DNA: TGTGCTAGTGGTTTGGGGGACAGCTACAATGAGCAGTTCTTC. Encoded protein: CASGLGDSYNEQFF. The chain recombines TRBV12-5 with TRBJ2-1, with 7 nucleotides matching TRBD1. The V and J ends lost 1 base and 3 bases, in that order; junction bases with no gene match: 0. Germline CDR1 and CDR2: LGHNT and FRNRAP. This CDR3 region has 14 residues.

The CDR3 reads CASSLGAKPNSPLHF. Written as DNA, the CDR3 is TGTGCCAGCAGCTTGGGTGCTAAACCTAATTCACCCCTCCACTTT. The rearrangement uses TRBV5-8 and TRBJ1-6; D unclear. V was shortened by 0 bases and J by 6 bases, with 10 bases between the two germline ends. The CDR3 sequence is 15 residues long. The germline V gene has CDR1 SGHTS and CDR2 YDEGEE. Drawing the rest from reference TRBV5-8 and TRBJ1-6, the complete variable domain is EAGVTQSPTHLIKTRGQQATLRCSPISGHTSVYWYQQALGLGLQFLLWYDEGEERNRGNFPPRFSGRQFPNYSSELNVNALELEDSALYLCASSLGAKPNSPLHFGNGTRLTVT.

The chain has TRBV4-1 and TRBJ1-1, with 10 bases identical to TRBD1. Germline CDR1 MGHRA, CDR2 YSYEKL. This CDR3 contains 14 residues. V was pared by 9 bases and J by 4 bases, with 8 bases of the junction left unmatched. The CDR3 sequence: CASRDRGMATEAFF. DNA for the CDR3: TGCGCCAGTCGGGACAGGGGTATGGCCACTGAAGCTTTCTTT.

The CDR3 nucleotides are TGTGCCAGCTCACCTCGAACGAATATTGACAGGGGCGGAGGCTACACCTTC. It encodes CASSPRTNIDRGGGYTF. The chain employs TRBV18 and TRBJ1-2; 8 nucleotides align to TRBD1. The CDR3 consists of 17 residues. The junction had 17 bases not matched to a gene; V was cut back by 3 bases and J by 8 bases. The germline V gene has CDR1 KGHSH and CDR2 LQKENI.

This clone was picked up a small number of times. The J gene is TRBJ1-2, the V gene TRBV18; TRBD1 agrees at 11 bases. Unmatched junction bases numbered 0, after V lost 0 bases and J lost 6 bases. The germline CDR1 and CDR2 sequences are KGHSH and LQKENI. The CDR3 has 14 amino acids. CDR3 nucleotide sequence: TGTGCCAGCTCACCACCGGGACAGGGGGATGGCTACACCTTC. As protein: CASSPPGQGDGYTF.

The V and J genes are TRBV9 and TRBJ2-2; D perhaps matches TRBD2 (6 bases). Germline V gene lookup returns CDR1 SGDLS and CDR2 YYNGEE. The V end was cut by 2 bases, the J end by 0 bases, with 11 bases between. The CDR3 runs 16 residues. The CDR3 bases are TGTGCCAGCAGCGTCGGGGGAATCGCGAACACCGGGGAGCTGTTTTTT. As protein: CASSVGGIANTGELFF.

This clone was seen once. The chain recombines TRBV2 with TRBJ2-7; 8 bases map to TRBD1. Trimming took 11 bases from V and 7 from J; bases not matched to a gene: 10. This CDR3 spans 12 amino acids. CDR1 is SNHLY and CDR2 is FYNNEI in the germline V gene. Here the CDR3 reads CAGAGGRGEQYV. The CDR3 DNA reads as TGTGCCGGGGCAGGGGGCAGGGGAGAGCAGTACGTC.

The gene calls are TRBV12-3 or TRBV12-4 and TRBJ1-2; D is ambiguous. The CDR3 is 11 amino acids. The V gene lost 1 base and the J gene lost 10 bases, with 7 bases spanning the gap. DNA of the CDR3: TGTGCCAGCAGTTTAGACAGCTACTACACCTTC. Protein product: CASSLDSYYTF.

The chain links TRBV6-2 or TRBV6-3 to TRBJ2-7; D not certain. V lost 2 bases and J 3 bases, leaving 14 bases between the germline ends. The CDR3 spans 15 residues. Germline values: CDR1 MNHEY, CDR2 SVGEGT. The DNA for the CDR3 is TGTGCCAGCAGTTACCCCGCCCCTAGTTACTACGAGCAGTACGTC. Residues: CASSYPAPSYYEQYV.

This chain links TRBV6-1 with TRBJ1-1, with TRBD1 identical over 7 bases. This CDR3 has 17 residues. Germline V gene data show CDR1 as MNHNS and CDR2 as SASEGT. Trimming cost V 3 bases and J 0 bases; bases outside gene matches: 10. The DNA for the CDR3 is TGTGCCAGCAGTGATTCCCGGGACAGCCTCATGAACACTGAAGCTTTCTTT. Translating it yields CASSDSRDSLMNTEAFF.

This sequence joins TRBV7-8 and TRBJ2-7; TRBD2 aligns across 11 bases. The V gene's germline CDR1 is SGHVS and CDR2 FQNEAQ. With 5 bases clipped from V and 4 bases from J, the junction kept 19 bases outside the gene matches. The CDR3 spans 19 residues. The CDR3 sequence: CASSPPGLAAIPLGYEQYV. DNA for the CDR3: TGTGCCAGCAGCCCCCCGGGACTAGCGGCAATCCCCCTGGGATACGAGCAGTACGTC.

The chain links TRBV3-1 (or the pseudogene TRBV3-2) to TRBJ1-2; D is perhaps TRBD1 (5 bases). V gave up 3 bases and J gave up 8 bases, with 10 bases separating them. The germline gives CDR1 LGHDT, CDR2 YNNKEL (reference sequence). The length of the CDR3 is 12 residues. The CDR3 DNA reads as TGTGCCAGCAGCCAGGGAGGGGTAGGCTACACCTTC. It codes for CASSQGGVGYTF.

The rearrangement uses TRBV9 and TRBJ2-5, with a possible D match to TRBD2 (5 bases). The V end was cut by 0 bases, the J end by 3 bases, with 12 bases between. Germline V gene data show CDR1 as SGDLS and CDR2 as YYNGEE. This CDR3 is built from 15 residues. In DNA form, the CDR3 reads TGTGCCAGCAGCGTAGGGATAACTAGTAAAGAGACCCAGTACTTC. It specifies CASSVGITSKETQYF.

This clone was observed once. The chain recombines TRBV5-1 with TRBJ1-2; TRBD1 aligns across 7 bases. The junction had 7 bases not matched to a gene; V was cut back by 6 bases and J by 8 bases. Looked up from germline, CDR1 is SGHRS and CDR2 is YFSETQ. This CDR3 spans 12 amino acids. Here the CDR3 reads CASKKGAEGYTF. CDR3 DNA: TGCGCCAGCAAGAAGGGGGCTGAGGGCTACACCTTC.

This sequence joins TRBV6-5 and TRBJ2-5; TRBD2 matches 7 bases. V shed 7 bases and J 2 bases; nucleotides not matched to a gene: 10. The V gene's germline CDR1 is MNHEY and CDR2 SVGAGI. This CDR3 has 15 residues. CDR3 in amino acids: CASNWGGTGQETQYF. CDR3 in DNA: TGTGCCAGCAACTGGGGGGGGACGGGGCAAGAGACCCAGTACTTC.

The CDR3 loop is CASSQDNSNQPQHF. Written as DNA, the CDR3 is TGCGCCAGCAGCCAAGATAATAGCAATCAGCCCCAGCATTTT. The V gene is TRBV4-1, the J gene TRBJ1-5; D is undetermined. This CDR3 spans 14 amino acids. CDR1 MGHRA and CDR2 YSYEKL come from the germline V gene. V was trimmed by 0 bases and J by 0 bases, leaving 3 bases between them.

This clone has just one count. The CDR3 DNA follows: TGTGCCACCAGCAGAGTAAAGGGGACTGAAGCTTTCTTT. It translates to CATSRVKGTEAFF. The gene calls are TRBV15 and TRBJ1-1; weak D call: TRBD1 (5 bases). The V gene lost 1 base and the J gene lost 5 bases, with 8 bases spanning the gap. Germline-derived CDR1 and CDR2 are LNHNV and YYDKDF (reference sequence). The CDR3 runs to 13 residues. Full variable domain (outside the CDR3, taken from reference TRBV15 and TRBJ1-1): DAMVIQNPRYQVTQFGKPVTLSCSQTLNHNVMYWYQQKSSQAPKLLFHYYDKDFNNEADTPDNFQSRRPNTSFCFLDIRSPGLGDTAMYLCATSRVKGTEAFFGQGTRLTVV.

V gene TRBV6-5 combines with J gene TRBJ2-7, with 9 nucleotides matching TRBD1. This CDR3 has 14 residues. The germline V gene encodes CDR1 MNHEY and CDR2 SVGAGI. Trimming cost V 9 bases and J 4 bases; bases outside gene matches: 10. The DNA of the CDR3 is TGTGCCAGTCGCCCGGGACAGGGTATGTACGAGCAGTACGTC. Its translation: CASRPGQGMYEQYV.